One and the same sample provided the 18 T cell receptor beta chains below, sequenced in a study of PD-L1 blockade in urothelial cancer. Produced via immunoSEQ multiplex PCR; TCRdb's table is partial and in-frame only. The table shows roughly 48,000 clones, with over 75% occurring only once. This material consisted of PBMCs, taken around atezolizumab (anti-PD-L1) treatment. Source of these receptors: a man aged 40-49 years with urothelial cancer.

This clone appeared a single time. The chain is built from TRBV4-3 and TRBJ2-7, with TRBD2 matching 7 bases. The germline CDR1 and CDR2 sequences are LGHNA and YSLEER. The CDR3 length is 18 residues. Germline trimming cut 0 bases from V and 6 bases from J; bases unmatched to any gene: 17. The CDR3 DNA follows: TGCGCCAGCAGCCAAGATTTGGGGGGGGTACGAGCGGGAAGCGAGCAGTACTTC. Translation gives CASSQDLGGVRAGSEQYF.

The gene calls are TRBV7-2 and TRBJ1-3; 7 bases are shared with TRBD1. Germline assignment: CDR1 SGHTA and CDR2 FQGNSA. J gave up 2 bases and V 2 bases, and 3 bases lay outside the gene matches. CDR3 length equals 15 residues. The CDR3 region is CASSLWQGAGNTIYF. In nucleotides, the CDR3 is TGTGCCAGCAGCTTATGGCAGGGGGCTGGAAACACCATATATTTT.

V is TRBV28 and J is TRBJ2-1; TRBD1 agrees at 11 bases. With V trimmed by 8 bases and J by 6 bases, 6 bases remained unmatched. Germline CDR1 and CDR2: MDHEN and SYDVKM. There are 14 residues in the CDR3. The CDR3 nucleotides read TGTGCCAGCCTCGGGGACAGGGGGATCAATGAGCAGTTCTTC. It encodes CASLGDRGINEQFF.

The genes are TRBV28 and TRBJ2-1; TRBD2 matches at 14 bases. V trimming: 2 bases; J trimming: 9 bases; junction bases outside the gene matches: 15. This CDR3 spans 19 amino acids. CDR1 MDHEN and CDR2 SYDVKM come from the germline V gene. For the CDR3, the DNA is TGTGCCAGCAGTTTAATATTGGCTTTGACTAGCGGGAGGGCCGGTGAGCAGTTCTTC. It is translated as CASSLILALTSGRAGEQFF. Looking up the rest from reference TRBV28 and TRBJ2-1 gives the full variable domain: DVKVTQSSRYLVKRTGEKVFLECVQDMDHENMFWYRQDPGLGLRLIYFSYDVKMKEKGDIPEGYSVSREKKERFSLILESASTNQTSMYLCASSLILALTSGRAGEQFFGPGTRLTVL.

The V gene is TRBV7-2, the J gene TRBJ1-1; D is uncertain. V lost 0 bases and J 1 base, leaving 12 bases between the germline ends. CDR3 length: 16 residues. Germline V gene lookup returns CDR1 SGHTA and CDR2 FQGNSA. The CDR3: CASSLALGRGNTEAFF. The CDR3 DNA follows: TGTGCCAGCAGCTTAGCTTTAGGACGGGGGAACACTGAAGCTTTCTTT.

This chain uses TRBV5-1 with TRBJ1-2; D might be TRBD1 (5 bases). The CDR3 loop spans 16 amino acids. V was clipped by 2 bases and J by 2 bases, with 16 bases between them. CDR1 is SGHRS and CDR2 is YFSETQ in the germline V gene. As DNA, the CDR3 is TGCGCCAGCAGCTTAAGACCGATCGACAGAAACTATGGCTACACCTTC. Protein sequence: CASSLRPIDRNYGYTF.

The CDR3 spells CASSLSPGTDNQPQHF. DNA for the CDR3: TGCGCCAGCAGCCTAAGTCCCGGGACAGATAATCAGCCCCAGCATTTT. The chain links TRBV4-1 to TRBJ1-5; TRBD1 matches at 7 bases. J was trimmed by 4 bases and V by 4 bases; bases with no gene match: 10. The CDR3 sequence is 16 residues long. The germline gives CDR1 MGHRA, CDR2 YSYEKL.

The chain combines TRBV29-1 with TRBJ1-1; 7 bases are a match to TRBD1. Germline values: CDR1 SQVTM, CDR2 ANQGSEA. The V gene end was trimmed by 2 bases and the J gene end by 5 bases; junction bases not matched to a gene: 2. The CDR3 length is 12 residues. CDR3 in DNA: TGCAGCGTTGAAACAGGGGTAACTGAAGCTTTCTTT. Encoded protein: CSVETGVTEAFF.

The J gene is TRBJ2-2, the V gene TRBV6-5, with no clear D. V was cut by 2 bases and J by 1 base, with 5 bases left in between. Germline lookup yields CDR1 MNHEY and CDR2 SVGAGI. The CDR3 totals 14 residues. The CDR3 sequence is CASSYRRNTGELFF. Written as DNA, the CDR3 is TGTGCCAGCAGTTACCGGAGGAACACCGGGGAGCTGTTTTTT.

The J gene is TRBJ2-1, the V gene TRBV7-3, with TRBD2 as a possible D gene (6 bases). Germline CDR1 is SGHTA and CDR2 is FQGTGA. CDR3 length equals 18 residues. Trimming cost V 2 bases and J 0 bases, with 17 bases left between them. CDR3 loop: CASSLGLSLESSYNEQFF. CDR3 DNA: TGTGCCAGCAGCTTAGGACTATCCCTCGAAAGCTCCTACAATGAGCAGTTCTTC.

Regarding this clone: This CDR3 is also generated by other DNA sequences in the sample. The CDR3 reads CAISVGGPQETQYF. CDR3 sequence (DNA): TGTGCCATCAGTGTAGGAGGCCCCCAAGAGACCCAGTACTTC. The J gene is TRBJ2-5, the V gene TRBV10-3; D might be TRBD2 (5 bases). Germline V CDR1 and CDR2: ENHRY, SYGVKD. The V end was cut by 4 bases, the J end by 1 base, with 10 bases between. The CDR3 has 14 residues.

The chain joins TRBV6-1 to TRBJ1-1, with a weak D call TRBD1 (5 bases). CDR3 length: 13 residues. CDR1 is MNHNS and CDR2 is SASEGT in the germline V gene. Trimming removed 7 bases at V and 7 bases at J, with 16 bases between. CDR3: CASIILGGSEAFF. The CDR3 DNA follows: TGTGCCAGCATCATTTTGGGGGGGAGTGAAGCTTTCTTT.

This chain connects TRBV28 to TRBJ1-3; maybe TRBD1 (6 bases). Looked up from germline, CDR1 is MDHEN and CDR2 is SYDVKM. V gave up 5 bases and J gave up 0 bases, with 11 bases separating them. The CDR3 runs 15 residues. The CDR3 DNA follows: TGTGCCAGCAGTATTCAGGGGCCCTCTGGAAACACCATATATTTT. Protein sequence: CASSIQGPSGNTIYF.

The CDR3 reads CASKTTGAINTEAFF. The CDR3 bases are TGTGCCAGTAAAACGACAGGGGCTATTAACACTGAAGCTTTCTTT. The rearrangement uses TRBV19 and TRBJ1-1, with 8 bases fitting TRBD1. From germline, CDR1 is LNHDA and CDR2 SQIVND (reference sequence). CDR3 length: 15 amino acids. V lost 7 bases to trimming and J lost 2 bases; unmatched junction nucleotides: 9.

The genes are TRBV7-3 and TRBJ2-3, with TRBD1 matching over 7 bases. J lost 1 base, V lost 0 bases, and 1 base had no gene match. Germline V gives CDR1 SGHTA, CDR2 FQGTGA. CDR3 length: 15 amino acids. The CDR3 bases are TGTGCCAGCAGCTTAACGGGGACAGGCACAGATACGCAGTATTTT. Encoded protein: CASSLTGTGTDTQYF.

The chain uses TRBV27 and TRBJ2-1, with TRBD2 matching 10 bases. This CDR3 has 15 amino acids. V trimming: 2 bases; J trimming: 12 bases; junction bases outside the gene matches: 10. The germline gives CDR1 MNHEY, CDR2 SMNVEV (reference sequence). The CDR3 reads CASSLVAGGREGQFF. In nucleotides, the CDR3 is TGTGCCAGCAGTTTAGTAGCGGGAGGCCGGGAGGGGCAGTTCTTC.

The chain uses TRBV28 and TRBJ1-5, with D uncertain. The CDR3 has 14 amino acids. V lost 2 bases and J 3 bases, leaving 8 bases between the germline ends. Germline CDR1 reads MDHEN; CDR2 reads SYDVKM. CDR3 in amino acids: CASSLMAANQPQHF. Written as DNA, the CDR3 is TGTGCCAGCAGTTTAATGGCGGCCAATCAGCCCCAGCATTTT.

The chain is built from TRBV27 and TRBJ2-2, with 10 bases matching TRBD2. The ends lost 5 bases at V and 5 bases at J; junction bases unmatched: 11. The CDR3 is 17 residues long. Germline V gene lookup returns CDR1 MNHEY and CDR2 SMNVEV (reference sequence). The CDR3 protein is CASSPIAGGLRTGELFF. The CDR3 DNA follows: TGTGCCAGCAGTCCTATAGCGGGAGGCCTGAGGACCGGGGAGCTGTTTTTT.